The text below deals with one TCR beta chain. The CDR3 has 15 residues. Germline V CDR1 and CDR2: SNHLY, FYNNEI. V was clipped by 2 bases and J by 0 bases, with 8 bases between them. The sample is drawn from a study of T-cell memory formation after mild COVID-19. TCRdb passed the 5' RACE reads through MiXCR, listing each CDR3 protein once. The data hold approximately 240,000 distinct CDR3 sequences, with approximately 16% observed a single time. The source is a man aged 18 to 29 who had mild COVID-19 (a few samples of this study predate the infection). Cell type and time point are not known. The rearrangement uses TRBV2 and TRBJ1-5; D unresolved. Sequenced input: PBMCs or a T cell subset sorted from them (not recorded which). The CDR3 loop reads CASSESGYSNQPQHF. For the CDR3, the DNA is TGTGCCAGCAGTGAATCAGGATATAGCAATCAGCCCCAGCATTTT.